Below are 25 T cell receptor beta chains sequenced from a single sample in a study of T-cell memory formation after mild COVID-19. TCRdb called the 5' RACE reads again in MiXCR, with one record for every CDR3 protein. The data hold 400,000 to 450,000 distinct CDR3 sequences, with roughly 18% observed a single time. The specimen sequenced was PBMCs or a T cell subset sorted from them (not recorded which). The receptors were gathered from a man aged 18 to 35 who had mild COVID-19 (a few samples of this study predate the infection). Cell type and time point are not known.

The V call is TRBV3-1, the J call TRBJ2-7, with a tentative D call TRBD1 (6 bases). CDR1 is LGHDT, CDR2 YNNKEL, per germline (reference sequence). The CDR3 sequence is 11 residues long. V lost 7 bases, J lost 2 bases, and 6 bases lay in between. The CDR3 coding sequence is TGTGCCAGCACAGGGGCCTACGAGCAGTACGTC. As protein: CASTGAYEQYV.

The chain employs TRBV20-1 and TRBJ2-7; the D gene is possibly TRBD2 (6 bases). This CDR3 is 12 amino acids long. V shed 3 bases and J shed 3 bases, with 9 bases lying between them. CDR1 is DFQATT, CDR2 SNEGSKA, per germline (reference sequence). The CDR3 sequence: CSASLGSYEQYF. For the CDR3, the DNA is TGCAGTGCTAGTCTCGGGAGCTACGAGCAGTACTTC.

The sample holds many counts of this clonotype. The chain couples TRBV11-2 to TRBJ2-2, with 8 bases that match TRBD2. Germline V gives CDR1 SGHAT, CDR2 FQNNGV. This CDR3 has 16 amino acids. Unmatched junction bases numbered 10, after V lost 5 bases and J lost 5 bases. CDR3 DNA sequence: TGTGCCAGCAGCCTCTCCCGGGGGGGGAAAACCGGGGAGCTGTTTTTT. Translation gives CASSLSRGGKTGELFF.

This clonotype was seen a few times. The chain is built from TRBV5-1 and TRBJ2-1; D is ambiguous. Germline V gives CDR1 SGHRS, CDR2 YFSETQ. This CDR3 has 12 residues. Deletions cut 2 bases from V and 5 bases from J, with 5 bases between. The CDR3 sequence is CASSFPDNEQFF. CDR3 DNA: TGCGCCAGCAGCTTCCCCGACAATGAGCAGTTCTTC.

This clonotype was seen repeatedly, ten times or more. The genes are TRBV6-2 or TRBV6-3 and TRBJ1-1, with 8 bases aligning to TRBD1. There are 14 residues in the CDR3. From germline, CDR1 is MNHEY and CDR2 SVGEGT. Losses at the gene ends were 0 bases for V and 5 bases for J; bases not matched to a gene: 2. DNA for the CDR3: TGTGCCAGCAGTTACTCCAGGGGGCGGACTGAAGCTTTCTTT. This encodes CASSYSRGRTEAFF.

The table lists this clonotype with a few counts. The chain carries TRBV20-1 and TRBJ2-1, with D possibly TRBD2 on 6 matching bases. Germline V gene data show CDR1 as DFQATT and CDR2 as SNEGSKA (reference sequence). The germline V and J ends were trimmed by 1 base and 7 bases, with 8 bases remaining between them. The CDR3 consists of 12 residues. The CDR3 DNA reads TGCAGTGCTAGAGGTCTAGCGAATGAGCAGTTCTTC. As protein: CSARGLANEQFF.

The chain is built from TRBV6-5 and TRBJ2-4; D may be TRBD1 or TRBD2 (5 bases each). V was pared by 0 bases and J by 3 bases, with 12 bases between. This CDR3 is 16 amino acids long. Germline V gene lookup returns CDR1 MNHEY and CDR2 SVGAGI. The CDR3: CASSYSSGTGKNIQYF. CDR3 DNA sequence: TGTGCCAGCAGTTACTCGTCCGGGACGGGCAAAAACATTCAGTACTTC.

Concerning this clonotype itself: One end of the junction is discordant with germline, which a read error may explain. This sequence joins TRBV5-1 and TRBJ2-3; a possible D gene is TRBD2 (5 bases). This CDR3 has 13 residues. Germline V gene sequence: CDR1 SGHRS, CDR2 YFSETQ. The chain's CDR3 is CDSSPLREDTQYF. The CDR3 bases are TGCGACAGCAGCCCCCTGAGGGAAGATACGCAGTATTTT.

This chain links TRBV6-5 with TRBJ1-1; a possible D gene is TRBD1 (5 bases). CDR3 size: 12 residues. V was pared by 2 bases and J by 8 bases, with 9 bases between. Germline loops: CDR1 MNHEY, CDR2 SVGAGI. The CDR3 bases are TGTGCCAGCAGTTACGGGGCCTTAGAAGCTTTCTTT. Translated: CASSYGALEAFF.

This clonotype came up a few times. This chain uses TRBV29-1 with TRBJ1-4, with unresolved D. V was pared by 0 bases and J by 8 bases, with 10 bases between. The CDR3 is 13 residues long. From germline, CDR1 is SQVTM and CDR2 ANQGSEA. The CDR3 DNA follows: TGCAGCGTTGAAGAGGGAGGTAGAGAAAAACTGTTTTTT. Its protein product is CSVEEGGREKLFF.

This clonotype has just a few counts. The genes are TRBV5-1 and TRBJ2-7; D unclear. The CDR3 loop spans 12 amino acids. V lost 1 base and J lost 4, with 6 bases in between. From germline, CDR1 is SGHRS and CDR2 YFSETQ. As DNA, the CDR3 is TGCGCCAGCAGCTTGTCCCGGTACGAGCAGTACGTC. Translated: CASSLSRYEQYV.

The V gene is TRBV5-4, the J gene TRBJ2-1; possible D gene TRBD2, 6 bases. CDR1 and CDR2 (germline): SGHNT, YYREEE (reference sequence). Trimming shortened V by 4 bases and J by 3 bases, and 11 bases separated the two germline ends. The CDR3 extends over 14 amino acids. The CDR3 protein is CASSLPGGYNEQFF. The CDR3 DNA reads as TGTGCCAGCAGCCTCCCCGGGGGCTACAATGAGCAGTTCTTC.

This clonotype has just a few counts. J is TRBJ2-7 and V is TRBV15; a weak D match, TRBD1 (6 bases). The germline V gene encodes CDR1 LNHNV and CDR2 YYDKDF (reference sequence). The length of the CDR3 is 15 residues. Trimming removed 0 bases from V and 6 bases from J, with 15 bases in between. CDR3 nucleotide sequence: TGTGCCACCAGCAGAGATGGTCAGGGGAAGGCCGAGCAGTACGTC. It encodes CATSRDGQGKAEQYV.

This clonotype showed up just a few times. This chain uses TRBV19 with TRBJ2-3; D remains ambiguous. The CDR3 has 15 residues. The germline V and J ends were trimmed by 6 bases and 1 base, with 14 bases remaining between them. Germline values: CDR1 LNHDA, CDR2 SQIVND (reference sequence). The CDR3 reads CASSTGPRRTDTQYF. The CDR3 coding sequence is TGTGCCAGTAGCACCGGACCCAGACGCACAGATACGCAGTATTTT.

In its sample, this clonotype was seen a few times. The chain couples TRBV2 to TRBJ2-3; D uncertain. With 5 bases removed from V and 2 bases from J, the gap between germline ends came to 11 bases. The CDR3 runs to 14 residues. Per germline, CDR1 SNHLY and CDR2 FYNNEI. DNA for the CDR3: TGTGCCAGCAGTCCCAGGCCCCACACAGATACGCAGTATTTT. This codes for CASSPRPHTDTQYF.

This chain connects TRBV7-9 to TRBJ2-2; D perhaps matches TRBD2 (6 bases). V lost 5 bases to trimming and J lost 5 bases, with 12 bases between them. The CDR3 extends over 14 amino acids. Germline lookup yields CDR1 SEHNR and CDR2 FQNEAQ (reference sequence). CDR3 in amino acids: CASSPTRGTGELFF. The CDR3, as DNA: TGTGCCAGCAGCCCGACTAGAGGGACCGGGGAGCTGTTTTTT. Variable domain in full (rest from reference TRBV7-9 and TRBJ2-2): DTGVSQNPRHKITKRGQNVTFRCDPISEHNRLYWYRQTLGQGPEFLTYFQNEAQLEKSRLLSDRFSAERPKGSFSTLEIQRTEQGDSAMYLCASSPTRGTGELFFGEGSRLTVL.

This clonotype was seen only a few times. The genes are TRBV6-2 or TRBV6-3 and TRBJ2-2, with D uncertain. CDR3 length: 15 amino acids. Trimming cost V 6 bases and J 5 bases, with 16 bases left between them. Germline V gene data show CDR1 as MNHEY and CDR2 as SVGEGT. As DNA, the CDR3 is TGTGCCAGCAGGGATCGACAAGGGTTTACCGGGGAGCTGTTTTTT. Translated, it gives CASRDRQGFTGELFF.

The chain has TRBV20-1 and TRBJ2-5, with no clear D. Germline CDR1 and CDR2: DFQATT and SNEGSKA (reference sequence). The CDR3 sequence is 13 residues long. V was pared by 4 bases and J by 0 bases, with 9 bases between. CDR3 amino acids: CSAIRRDQETQYF. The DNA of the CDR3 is TGCAGTGCTATCCGACGAGACCAAGAGACCCAGTACTTC.

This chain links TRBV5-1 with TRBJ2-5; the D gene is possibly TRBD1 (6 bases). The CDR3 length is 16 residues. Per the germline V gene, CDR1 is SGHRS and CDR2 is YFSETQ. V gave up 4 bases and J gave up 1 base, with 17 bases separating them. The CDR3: CASSRLQGEGQETQYF. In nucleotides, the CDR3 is TGCGCCAGCAGCCGATTACAGGGAGAGGGCCAAGAGACCCAGTACTTC.

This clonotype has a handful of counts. The CDR3, as DNA: TGCGCCAGCAGCCTGCGGACGTCCAATGAGCAGTTCTTC. Protein: CASSLRTSNEQFF. The chain uses TRBV5-1 and TRBJ2-1; no reliable D call. Germline CDR1 is SGHRS and CDR2 is YFSETQ. Deletions cut 4 bases from V and 6 bases from J, with 11 bases between. This CDR3 is 13 amino acids long.

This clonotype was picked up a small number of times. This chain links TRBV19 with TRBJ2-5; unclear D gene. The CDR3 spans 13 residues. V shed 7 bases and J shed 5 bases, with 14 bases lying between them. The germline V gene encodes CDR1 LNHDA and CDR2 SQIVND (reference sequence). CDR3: CASTRSGSETQYF. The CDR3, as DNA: TGTGCCAGTACCAGAAGTGGATCGGAGACCCAGTACTTC.

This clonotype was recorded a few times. The chain's CDR3 is CASSYSSGGQETQYF. The CDR3 region has the DNA TGTGCCAGCAGTTACTCCAGCGGGGGCCAGGAGACCCAGTACTTC. The chain has TRBV6-5 and TRBJ2-5; TRBD2 matches at 8 bases. Per the germline V gene, CDR1 is MNHEY and CDR2 is SVGAGI. This CDR3 contains 15 residues. Germline trimming cut 0 bases from V and 5 bases from J; bases unmatched to any gene: 5.

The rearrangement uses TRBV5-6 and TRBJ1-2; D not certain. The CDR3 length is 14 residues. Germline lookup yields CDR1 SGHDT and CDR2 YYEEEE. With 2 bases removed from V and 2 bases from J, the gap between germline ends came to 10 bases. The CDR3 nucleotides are TGTGCCAGCAGCTTCACAAGACTAAACTATGGCTACACCTTC. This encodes CASSFTRLNYGYTF.

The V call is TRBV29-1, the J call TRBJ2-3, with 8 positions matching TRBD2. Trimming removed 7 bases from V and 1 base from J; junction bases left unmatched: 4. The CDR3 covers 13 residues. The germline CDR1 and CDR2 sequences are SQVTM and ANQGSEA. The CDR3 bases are TGCAGCGCCGGACTAGCCCGCACAGATACGCAGTATTTT. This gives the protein CSAGLARTDTQYF.

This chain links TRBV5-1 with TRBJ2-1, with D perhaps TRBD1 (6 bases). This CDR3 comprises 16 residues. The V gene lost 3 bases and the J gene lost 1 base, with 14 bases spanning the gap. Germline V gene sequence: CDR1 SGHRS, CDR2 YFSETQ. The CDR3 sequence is CASSSMSTGSYNEQFF. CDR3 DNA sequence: TGCGCCAGCAGCTCTATGTCTACAGGGTCCTACAATGAGCAGTTCTTC.